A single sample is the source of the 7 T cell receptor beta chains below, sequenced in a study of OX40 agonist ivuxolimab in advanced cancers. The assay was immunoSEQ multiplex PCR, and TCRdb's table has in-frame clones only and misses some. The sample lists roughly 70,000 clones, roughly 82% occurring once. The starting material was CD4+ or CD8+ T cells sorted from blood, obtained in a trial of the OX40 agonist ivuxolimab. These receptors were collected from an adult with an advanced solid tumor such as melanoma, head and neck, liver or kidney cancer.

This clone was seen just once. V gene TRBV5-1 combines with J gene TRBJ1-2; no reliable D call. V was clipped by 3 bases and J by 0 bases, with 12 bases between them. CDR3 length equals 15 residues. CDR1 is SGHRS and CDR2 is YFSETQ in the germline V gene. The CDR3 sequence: CASSYLQSSNYGYTF. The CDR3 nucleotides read TGCGCCAGCAGCTACCTACAGTCATCTAACTATGGCTACACCTTC.

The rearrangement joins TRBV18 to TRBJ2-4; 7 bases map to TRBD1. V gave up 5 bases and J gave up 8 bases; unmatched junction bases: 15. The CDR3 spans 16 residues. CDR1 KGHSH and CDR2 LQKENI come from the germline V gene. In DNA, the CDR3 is TGTGCCAGCTCAAAGTTAAAAGGGGGCGGAAGAGACATTCAGTACTTC. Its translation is CASSKLKGGGRDIQYF.

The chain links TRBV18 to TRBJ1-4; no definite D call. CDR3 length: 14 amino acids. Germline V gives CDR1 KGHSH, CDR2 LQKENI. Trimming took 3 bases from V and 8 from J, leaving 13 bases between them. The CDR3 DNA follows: TGTGCCAGCTCACCTCCGGGAGGAAAAGAAAAACTGTTTTTT. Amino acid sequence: CASSPPGGKEKLFF.

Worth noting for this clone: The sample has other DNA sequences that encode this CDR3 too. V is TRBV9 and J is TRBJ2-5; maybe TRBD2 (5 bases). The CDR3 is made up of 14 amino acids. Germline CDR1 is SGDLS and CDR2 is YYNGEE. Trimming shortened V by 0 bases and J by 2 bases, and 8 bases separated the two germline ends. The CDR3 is CASSVGGGQETQYF. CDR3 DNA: TGTGCCAGCAGCGTAGGTGGCGGGCAAGAGACCCAGTACTTC.

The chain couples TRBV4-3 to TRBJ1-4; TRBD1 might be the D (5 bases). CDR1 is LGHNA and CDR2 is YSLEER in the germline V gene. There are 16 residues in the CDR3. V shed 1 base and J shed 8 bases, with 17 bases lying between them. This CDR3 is CASSQGDRGGREKLFF. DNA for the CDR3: TGCGCCAGCAGCCAAGGGGATAGGGGCGGTCGAGAAAAACTGTTTTTT.

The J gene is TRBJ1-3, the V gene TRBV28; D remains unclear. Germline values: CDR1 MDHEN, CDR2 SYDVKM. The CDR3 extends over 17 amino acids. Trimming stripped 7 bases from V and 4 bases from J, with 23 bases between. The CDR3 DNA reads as TGTGCCAGCACCCTATTCAGAACGTCGGTCTCGGGAAACACCATATATTTT. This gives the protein CASTLFRTSVSGNTIYF.

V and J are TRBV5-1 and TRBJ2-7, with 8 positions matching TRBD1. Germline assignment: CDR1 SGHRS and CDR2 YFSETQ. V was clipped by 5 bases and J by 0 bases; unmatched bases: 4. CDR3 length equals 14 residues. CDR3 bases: TGCGCCAGCAGAGGACAGGGAAGCTCCTACGAGCAGTACTTC. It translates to CASRGQGSSYEQYF.